The 7 T cell receptor beta chains below come from one sample, sequenced in a study of T-cell reconstitution after alpha-beta-depleted transplantation in children. Unique molecular identifiers tagged the TCRbeta library. TCRdb ran MiXCR on the PCR reads and lists one entry per CDR3 protein. Found here are some 450,000 distinct CDR3 sequences, approximately 41% of them singletons; the top ten hold around 29%. The material sequenced was PBMCs, taken before TCRalphabeta/CD19-depleted stem cell transplant. Receptor source: a girl aged 2 to 10 with aplastic anemia, due to receive a stem cell transplant.

This clonotype appeared many times. CDR3 loop: CASSQFEQEAFF. The CDR3 DNA reads as TGTGCCAGCAGCCAATTCGAACAAGAAGCTTTCTTT. The chain uses TRBV3-1 and TRBJ1-1; D gene unclear. V shed 2 bases and J shed 8 bases, with 9 bases lying between them. Germline V gene sequence: CDR1 LGHDT, CDR2 YNNKEL (reference sequence). The CDR3 is made up of 12 amino acids.

This clonotype came up a few times. For the CDR3, the DNA is TGTGCCAGCAGGAAGGGGTATCAAGGCACAGATACGCAGTATTTT. Its protein is CASRKGYQGTDTQYF. The rearrangement links TRBV6-1 to TRBJ2-3, with D possibly being TRBD1 (5 bases). Germline lookup yields CDR1 MNHNS and CDR2 SASEGT. The CDR3 loop spans 15 amino acids. V was clipped by 6 bases and J by 1 base, with 14 bases between them.

In its sample, this clonotype was seen once. V gene TRBV7-2 combines with J gene TRBJ2-1; 10 nucleotides agree with TRBD2. The germline V gene encodes CDR1 SGHTA and CDR2 FQGNSA. The CDR3 loop spans 16 amino acids. With V trimmed by 5 bases and J by 8 bases, 12 bases remained unmatched. CDR3 nucleotide sequence: TGTGCCAGCAGCCCTAGCGGGAGACAAGGCTTATATGAGCAGTTCTTC. Protein: CASSPSGRQGLYEQFF.

This clonotype was seen only a few times. The chain combines TRBV7-3 with TRBJ2-1; D is perhaps TRBD1 (5 bases). The V end lost 5 bases, the J end lost 6 bases, and 8 bases lay between the germline ends. The CDR3 is 12 amino acids. CDR1 is SGHTA and CDR2 is FQGTGA in the germline V gene. CDR3 loop: CASSNQGNEQFF. In nucleotides, the CDR3 is TGTGCCAGCAGCAACCAGGGCAATGAGCAGTTCTTC.

This chain links TRBV9 with TRBJ2-5, with no clear D. CDR3 length: 14 amino acids. Germline V gene lookup returns CDR1 SGDLS and CDR2 YYNGEE. The V and J ends lost 1 base and 2 bases respectively, with 9 bases between them. The CDR3, as DNA: TGTGCCAGCAGCGTAAGAACTTCGCAAGAGACCCAGTACTTC. Amino acids: CASSVRTSQETQYF.

This clonotype showed up many times. J is TRBJ2-5 and V is TRBV7-2, with D unclear. V lost 2 bases and J lost 9, with 16 bases in between. The CDR3 is 14 residues long. Germline V gives CDR1 SGHTA, CDR2 FQGNSA. CDR3 in DNA: TGTGCCAGCAGCTTACGGGTTGTCCCTTTGGCCCAGTACTTC. Its translation is CASSLRVVPLAQYF.

The J gene is TRBJ1-2, the V gene TRBV7-9; D is perhaps TRBD1 (6 bases). The CDR3 has 14 residues. Germline CDR1 is SEHNR and CDR2 is FQNEAQ (reference sequence). Trimming removed 5 bases from V and 4 bases from J, with 14 bases in between. The CDR3 reads CASSPVDRFYGYTF. CDR3 DNA sequence: TGTGCCAGCAGCCCCGTGGACAGATTCTATGGCTACACCTTC.